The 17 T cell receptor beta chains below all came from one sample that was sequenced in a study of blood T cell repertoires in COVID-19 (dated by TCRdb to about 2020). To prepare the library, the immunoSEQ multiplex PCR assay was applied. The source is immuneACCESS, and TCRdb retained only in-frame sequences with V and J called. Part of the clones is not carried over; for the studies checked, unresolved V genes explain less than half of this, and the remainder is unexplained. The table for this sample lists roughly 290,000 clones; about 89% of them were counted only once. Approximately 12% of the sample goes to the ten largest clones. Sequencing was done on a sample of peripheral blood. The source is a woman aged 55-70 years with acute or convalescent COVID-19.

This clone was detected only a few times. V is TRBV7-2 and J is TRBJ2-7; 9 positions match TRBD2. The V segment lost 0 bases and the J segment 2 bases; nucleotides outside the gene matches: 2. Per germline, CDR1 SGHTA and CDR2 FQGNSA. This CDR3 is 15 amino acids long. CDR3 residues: CASSLAAGGPYEQYF. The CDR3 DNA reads TGTGCCAGCAGCTTAGCCGCGGGAGGGCCCTACGAGCAGTACTTC.

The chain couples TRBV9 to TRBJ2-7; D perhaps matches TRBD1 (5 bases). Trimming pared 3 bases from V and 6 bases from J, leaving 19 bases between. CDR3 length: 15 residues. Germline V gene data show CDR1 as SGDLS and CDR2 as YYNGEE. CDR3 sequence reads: CASSAGSQGIGEQYF. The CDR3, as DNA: TGTGCCAGCAGCGCAGGATCGCAGGGAATCGGCGAGCAGTACTTC.

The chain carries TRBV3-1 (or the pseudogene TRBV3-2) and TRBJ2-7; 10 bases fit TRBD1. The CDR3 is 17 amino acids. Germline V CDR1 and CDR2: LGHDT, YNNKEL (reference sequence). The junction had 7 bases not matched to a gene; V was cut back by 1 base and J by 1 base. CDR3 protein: CASSQGERTGGSYEQYF. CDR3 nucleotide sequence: TGTGCCAGCAGCCAAGGGGAGCGGACAGGGGGTTCCTACGAGCAGTACTTC.

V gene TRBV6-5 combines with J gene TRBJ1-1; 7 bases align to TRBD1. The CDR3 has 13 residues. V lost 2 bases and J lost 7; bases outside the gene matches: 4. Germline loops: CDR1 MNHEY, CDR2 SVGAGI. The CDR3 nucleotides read TGTGCCAGCAGTTACCAGGGACAGCGTGAAGCTTTCTTT. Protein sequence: CASSYQGQREAFF.

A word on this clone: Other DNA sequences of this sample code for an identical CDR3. CDR3 sequence (DNA): TGTGCCAGCAGTTTAGGGACAGGTTCCAATCAGCCCCAGCATTTT. Translated, it gives CASSLGTGSNQPQHF. The chain combines TRBV27 with TRBJ1-5; TRBD1 matches at 8 bases. Germline V gene data show CDR1 as MNHEY and CDR2 as SMNVEV (reference sequence). The length of the CDR3 is 15 residues. With V trimmed by 2 bases and J by 3 bases, 3 bases remained unmatched.

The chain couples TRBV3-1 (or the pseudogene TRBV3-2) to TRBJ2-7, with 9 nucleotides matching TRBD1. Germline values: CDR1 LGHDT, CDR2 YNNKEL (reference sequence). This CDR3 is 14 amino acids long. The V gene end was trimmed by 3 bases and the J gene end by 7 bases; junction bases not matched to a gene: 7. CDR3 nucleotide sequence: TGTGCCAGCAGCCAGGACAGGGGCCCGTGGGAGCAGTACTTC. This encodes CASSQDRGPWEQYF.

CDR3 amino acids: CASRMTGYNSPLHF. CDR3 nucleotides: TGTGCCAGCAGGATGACGGGTTATAATTCACCCCTCCACTTT. The genes are TRBV14 and TRBJ1-6; D unresolved. The CDR3 has 14 residues. V gave up 6 bases and J gave up 4 bases, with 10 bases separating them. The germline V gene has CDR1 SGHDN and CDR2 FVKESK.

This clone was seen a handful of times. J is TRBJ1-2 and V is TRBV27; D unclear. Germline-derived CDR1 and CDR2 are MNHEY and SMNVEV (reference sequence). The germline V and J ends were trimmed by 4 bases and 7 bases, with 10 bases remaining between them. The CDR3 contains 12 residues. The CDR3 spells CASSSPGSGYTF. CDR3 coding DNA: TGTGCCAGCAGTTCCCCAGGCTCTGGCTACACCTTC.

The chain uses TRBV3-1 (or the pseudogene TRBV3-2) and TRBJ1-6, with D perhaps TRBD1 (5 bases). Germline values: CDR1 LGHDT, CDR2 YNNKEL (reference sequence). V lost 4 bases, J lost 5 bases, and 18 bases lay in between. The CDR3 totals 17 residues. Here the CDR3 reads CASSPYRQGEDNSPLHF. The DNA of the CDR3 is TGTGCCAGCAGCCCCTACCGGCAGGGTGAGGATAATTCACCCCTCCACTTT.

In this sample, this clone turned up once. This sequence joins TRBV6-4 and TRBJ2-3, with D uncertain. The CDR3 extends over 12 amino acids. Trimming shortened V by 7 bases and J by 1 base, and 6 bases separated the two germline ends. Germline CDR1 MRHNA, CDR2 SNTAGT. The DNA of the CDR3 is TGTGCCAGCAATAGTGGCACAGATACGCAGTATTTT. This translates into CASNSGTDTQYF.

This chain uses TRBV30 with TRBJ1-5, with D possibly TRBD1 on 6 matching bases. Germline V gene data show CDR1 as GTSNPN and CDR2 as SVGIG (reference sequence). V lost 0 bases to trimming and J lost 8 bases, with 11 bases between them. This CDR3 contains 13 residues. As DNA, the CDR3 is TGTGCCTGGAGTGTACTAGGGGGGGAGCCCCAGCATTTT. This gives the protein CAWSVLGGEPQHF.

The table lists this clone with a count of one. The CDR3 loop is CASSSTGFGYTF. DNA for the CDR3: TGTGCCAGCAGTAGCACAGGGTTCGGCTACACCTTC. The rearrangement joins TRBV2 to TRBJ1-2; maybe TRBD1 (6 bases). V gave up 5 bases and J gave up 8 bases, with 12 bases separating them. This CDR3 is 12 amino acids long. Germline V CDR1 and CDR2: SNHLY, FYNNEI.

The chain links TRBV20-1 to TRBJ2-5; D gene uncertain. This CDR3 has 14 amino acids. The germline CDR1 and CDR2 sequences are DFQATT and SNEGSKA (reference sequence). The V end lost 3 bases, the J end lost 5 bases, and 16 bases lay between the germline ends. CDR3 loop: CSASVWSGLETQYF. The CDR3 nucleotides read TGCAGTGCTAGTGTGTGGAGTGGGTTGGAGACCCAGTACTTC.

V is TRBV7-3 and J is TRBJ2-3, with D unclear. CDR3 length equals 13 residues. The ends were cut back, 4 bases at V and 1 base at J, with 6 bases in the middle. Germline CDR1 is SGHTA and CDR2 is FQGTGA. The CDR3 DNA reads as TGTGCCAGCAGCTCCCAGGGCACAGATACGCAGTATTTT. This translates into CASSSQGTDTQYF.

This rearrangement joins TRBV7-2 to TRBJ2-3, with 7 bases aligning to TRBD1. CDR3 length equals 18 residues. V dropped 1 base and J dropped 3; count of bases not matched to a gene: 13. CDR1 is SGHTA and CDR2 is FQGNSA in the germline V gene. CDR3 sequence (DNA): TGTGCCAGCAGCTTAGTCTCTCGGGGACAGTCCGGTACAGATACGCAGTATTTT. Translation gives CASSLVSRGQSGTDTQYF.

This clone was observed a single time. The CDR3 DNA reads as TGTGCCAGCAGTCCCTCCATACGGGGTGGAAACAATCAGCCCCAGCATTTT. Translating gives CASSPSIRGGNNQPQHF. This chain links TRBV6-6 with TRBJ1-5, with no clear D. V gave up 5 bases and J gave up 3 bases, with 20 bases separating them. This CDR3 region has 17 residues. In germline, CDR1 is MNHNY, CDR2 SVGAGI (reference sequence).

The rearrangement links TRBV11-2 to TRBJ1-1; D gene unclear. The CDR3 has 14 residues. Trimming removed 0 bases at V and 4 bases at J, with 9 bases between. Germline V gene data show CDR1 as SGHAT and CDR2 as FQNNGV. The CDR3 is CASSLDRLGTEAFF. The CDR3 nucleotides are TGTGCCAGCAGCTTAGACAGGCTTGGCACTGAAGCTTTCTTT.